This TCR beta chain derives from a study of cytomegalovirus exposure and HLA in healthy donors. Across the whole study: The same platform was used for the 120 or so validation repertoires as for the 650 to 800 first-cohort repertoires, as reported in a later analysis.

The study's findings and limits: The CMV antigen specificity of a few CMV-associated chains was confirmed through in vitro analysis. Most TCR sequences were seen very rarely across donors, but some public TCRs occurred in many. The authors enumerated 150 to 200 TCR beta chains as linked to cytomegalovirus.

V shed 0 bases and J 8 bases; nucleotides not matched to a gene: 5. CDR3 length: 17 residues. Germline values: CDR1 MGHRA, CDR2 YSYEKL. TCRdb's copy holds only in-frame clones and misses some; the assay was immunoSEQ multiplex PCR. The sample lists about 130,000 clones; roughly 90% were seen once. Concerning this clone itself: Its matching antigen is unknown.

The sample taken for sequencing was PBMCs. The rearrangement links TRBV4-1 to TRBJ2-1, with 15 bases fitting TRBD2. The sequence came from a man aged 25 to 40 in good health and CMV-seronegative. CDR3: CASSQEGLAGGRDEQFF. DNA for the CDR3: TGCGCCAGCAGCCAAGAGGGACTAGCGGGAGGTCGAGATGAGCAGTTCTTC.